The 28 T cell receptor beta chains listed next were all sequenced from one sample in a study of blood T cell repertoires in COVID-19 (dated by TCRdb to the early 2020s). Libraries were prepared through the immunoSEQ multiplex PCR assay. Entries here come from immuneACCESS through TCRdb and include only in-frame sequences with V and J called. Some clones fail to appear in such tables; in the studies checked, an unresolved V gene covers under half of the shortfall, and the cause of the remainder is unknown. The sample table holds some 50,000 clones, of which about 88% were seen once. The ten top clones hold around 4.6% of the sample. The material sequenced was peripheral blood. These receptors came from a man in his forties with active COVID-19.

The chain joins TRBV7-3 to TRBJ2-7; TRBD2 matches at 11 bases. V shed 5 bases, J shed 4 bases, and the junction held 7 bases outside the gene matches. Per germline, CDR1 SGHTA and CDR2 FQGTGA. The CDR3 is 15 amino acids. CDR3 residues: CASSLTGTSGYEQYF. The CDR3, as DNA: TGTGCCAGCAGCCTCACCGGGACTAGCGGTTACGAGCAGTACTTC. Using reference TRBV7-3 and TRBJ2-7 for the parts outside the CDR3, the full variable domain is GAGVSQTPSNKVTEKGKYVELRCDPISGHTALYWYRQSLGQGPEFLIYFQGTGAADDSGLPNDRFFAVRPEGSVSTLKIQRTERGDSAVYLCASSLTGTSGYEQYFGPGTRLTVT.

The CDR3 here is CASSPSIQGEGTEAFF. The CDR3 DNA follows: TGTGCCAGCTCACCTTCTATACAGGGGGAAGGGACTGAAGCTTTCTTT. The chain couples TRBV18 to TRBJ1-1, with 8 positions matching TRBD1. V trimming: 3 bases; J trimming: 5 bases; junction bases outside the gene matches: 11. Germline loops: CDR1 KGHSH, CDR2 LQKENI. The CDR3 covers 16 residues.

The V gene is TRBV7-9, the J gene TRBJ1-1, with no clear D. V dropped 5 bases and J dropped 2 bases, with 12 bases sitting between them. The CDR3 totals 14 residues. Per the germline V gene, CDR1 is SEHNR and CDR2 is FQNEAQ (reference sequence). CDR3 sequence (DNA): TGTGCCAGCAGCCCGAGCCACGCTAACACTGAAGCTTTCTTT. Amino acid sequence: CASSPSHANTEAFF.

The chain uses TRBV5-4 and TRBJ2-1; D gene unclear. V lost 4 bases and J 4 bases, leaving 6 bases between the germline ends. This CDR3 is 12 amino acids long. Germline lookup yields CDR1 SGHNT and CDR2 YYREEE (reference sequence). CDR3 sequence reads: CASSPTYNEQFF. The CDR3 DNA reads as TGTGCCAGCAGCCCGACTTACAATGAGCAGTTCTTC.

The CDR3 coding sequence is TGCAGCGTTGACAGGAACTATGGCTACACCTTC. Its protein is CSVDRNYGYTF. The chain uses TRBV29-1 and TRBJ1-2; D is uncertain. This CDR3 region has 11 residues. V was shortened by 3 bases and J by 2 bases, with 4 bases between the two germline ends. Germline CDR1 is SQVTM and CDR2 is ANQGSEA.

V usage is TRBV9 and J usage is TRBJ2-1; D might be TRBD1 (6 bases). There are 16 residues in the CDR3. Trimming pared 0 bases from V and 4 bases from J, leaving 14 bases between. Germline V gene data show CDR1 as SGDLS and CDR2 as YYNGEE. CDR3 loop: CASSVDGGEHYNEQFF. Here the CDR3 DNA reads TGTGCCAGCAGCGTAGATGGGGGCGAACATTACAATGAGCAGTTCTTC.

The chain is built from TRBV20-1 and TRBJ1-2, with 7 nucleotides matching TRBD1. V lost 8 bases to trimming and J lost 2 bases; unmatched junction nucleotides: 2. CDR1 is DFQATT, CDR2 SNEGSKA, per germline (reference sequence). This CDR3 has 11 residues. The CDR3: CSLTGNYGYTF. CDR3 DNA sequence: TGCAGTTTGACAGGGAACTATGGCTACACCTTC.

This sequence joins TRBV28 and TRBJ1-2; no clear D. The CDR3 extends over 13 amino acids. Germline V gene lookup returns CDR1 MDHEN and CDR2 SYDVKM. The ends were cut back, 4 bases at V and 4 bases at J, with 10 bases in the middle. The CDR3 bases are TGTGCCAGCAGTTCTTTCCCCCTCTATGGCTACACCTTC. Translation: CASSSFPLYGYTF.

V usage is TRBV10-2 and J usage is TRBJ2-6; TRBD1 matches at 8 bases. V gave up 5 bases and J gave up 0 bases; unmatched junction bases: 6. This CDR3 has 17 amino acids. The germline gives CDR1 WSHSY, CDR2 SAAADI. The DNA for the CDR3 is TGCGCCAGCAGTCCGGGACAGGCGTTCTCTGGGGCCAACGTCCTGACTTTC. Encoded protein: CASSPGQAFSGANVLTF.

The CDR3 DNA follows: TGTGCCAGCAGTTTGCACGACATAGGGGTGGATCAGCCCCAGCATTTT. Translating gives CASSLHDIGVDQPQHF. This sequence joins TRBV27 and TRBJ1-5; a weak D match, TRBD1 (5 bases). The V gene's germline CDR1 is MNHEY and CDR2 SMNVEV (reference sequence). The CDR3 has 16 amino acids. Trimming removed 3 bases from V and 5 bases from J, with 17 bases in between.

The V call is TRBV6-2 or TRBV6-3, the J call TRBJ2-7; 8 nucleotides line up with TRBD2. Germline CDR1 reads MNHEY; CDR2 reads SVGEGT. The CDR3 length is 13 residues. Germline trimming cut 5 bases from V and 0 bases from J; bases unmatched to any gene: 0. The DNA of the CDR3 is TGTGCCAGCAGTCTAGCGGGCTCCTACGAGCAGTACTTC. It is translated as CASSLAGSYEQYF.

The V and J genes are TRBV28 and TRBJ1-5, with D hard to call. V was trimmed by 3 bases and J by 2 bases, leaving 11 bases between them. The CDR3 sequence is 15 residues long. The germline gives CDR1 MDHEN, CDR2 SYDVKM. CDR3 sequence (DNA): TGTGCCAGCAGTTTCGGACTAATAGGCAATCAGCCCCAGCATTTT. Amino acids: CASSFGLIGNQPQHF.

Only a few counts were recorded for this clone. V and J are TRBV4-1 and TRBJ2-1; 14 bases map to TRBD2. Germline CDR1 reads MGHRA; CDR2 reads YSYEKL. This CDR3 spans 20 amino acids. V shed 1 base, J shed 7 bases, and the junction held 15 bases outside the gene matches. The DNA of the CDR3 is TGCGCCAGCAGCCAAGGAGCCCCTCCTTCGACTAGCGGGAGGGGAAATGAGCAGTTCTTC. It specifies CASSQGAPPSTSGRGNEQFF.

The CDR3 reads CASSIEAGVYNEQFF. The CDR3 DNA reads TGTGCCAGCAGCATCGAAGCGGGAGTCTACAATGAGCAGTTCTTC. The rearrangement links TRBV9 to TRBJ2-1; 8 nucleotides line up with TRBD2. Looked up from germline, CDR1 is SGDLS and CDR2 is YYNGEE. The trim removed 4 bases at V and 3 bases at J, leaving 6 bases unmatched. The CDR3 has 15 amino acids.

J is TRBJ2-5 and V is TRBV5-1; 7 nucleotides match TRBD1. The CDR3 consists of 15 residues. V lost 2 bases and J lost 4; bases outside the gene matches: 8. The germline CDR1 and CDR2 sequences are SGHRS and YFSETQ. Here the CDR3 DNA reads TGCGCCAGCAGCTTCTCGACAGGGATGGGAGAGACCCAGTACTTC. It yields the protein CASSFSTGMGETQYF.

CDR3 sequence reads: CASSAVYEQYF. CDR3 nucleotide sequence: TGCGCCAGCAGTGCGGTCTACGAGCAGTACTTC. The chain links TRBV10-2 to TRBJ2-7; D remains unclear. V gave up 4 bases and J gave up 3 bases, with 4 bases separating them. CDR3 length: 11 residues. CDR1 and CDR2 (germline): WSHSY, SAAADI.

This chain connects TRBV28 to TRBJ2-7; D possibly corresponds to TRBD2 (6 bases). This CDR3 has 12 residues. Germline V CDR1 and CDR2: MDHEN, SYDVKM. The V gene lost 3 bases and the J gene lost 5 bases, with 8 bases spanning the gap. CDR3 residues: CASSFGGNEQYF. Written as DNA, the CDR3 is TGTGCCAGCAGTTTTGGGGGGAACGAGCAGTACTTC.

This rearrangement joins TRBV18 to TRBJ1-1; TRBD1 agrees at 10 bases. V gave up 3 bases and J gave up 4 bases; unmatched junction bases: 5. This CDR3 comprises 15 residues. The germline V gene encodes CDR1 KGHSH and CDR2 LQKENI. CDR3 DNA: TGTGCCAGCTCACCGACAGGGGGCAGGGGCACTGAAGCTTTCTTT. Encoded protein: CASSPTGGRGTEAFF. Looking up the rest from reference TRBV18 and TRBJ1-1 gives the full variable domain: NAGVMQNPRHLVRRRGQEARLRCSPMKGHSHVYWYRQLPEEGLKFMVYLQKENIIDESGMPKERFSAEFPKEGPSILRIQQVVRGDSAAYFCASSPTGGRGTEAFFGQGTRLTVV.

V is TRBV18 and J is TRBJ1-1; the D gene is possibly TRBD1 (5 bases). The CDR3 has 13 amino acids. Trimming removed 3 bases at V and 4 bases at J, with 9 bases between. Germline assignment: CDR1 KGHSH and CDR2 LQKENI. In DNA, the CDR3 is TGTGCCAGCTCACCGTATAGGGGCACTGAAGCTTTCTTT. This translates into CASSPYRGTEAFF.

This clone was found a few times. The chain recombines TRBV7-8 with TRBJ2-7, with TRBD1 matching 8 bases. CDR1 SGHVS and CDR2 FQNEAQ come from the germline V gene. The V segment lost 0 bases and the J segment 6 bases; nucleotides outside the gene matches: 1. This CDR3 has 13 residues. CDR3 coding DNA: TGTGCCAGCAGCTTAGCGGACAGGGTCGAGCAGTACTTC. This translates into CASSLADRVEQYF.

In DNA form, the CDR3 reads TGTGCCAGCAGCCAGGAACCAGGGGTAGGGTACGAGCAGTACTTC. Its translation: CASSQEPGVGYEQYF. The gene calls are TRBV4-2 and TRBJ2-7; the D gene is possibly TRBD1 (6 bases). Germline V gene data show CDR1 as LGHNA and CDR2 as YNFKEQ. Trimming left V 3 bases short and J 4 bases short, with 16 bases between. The CDR3 is made up of 15 amino acids.

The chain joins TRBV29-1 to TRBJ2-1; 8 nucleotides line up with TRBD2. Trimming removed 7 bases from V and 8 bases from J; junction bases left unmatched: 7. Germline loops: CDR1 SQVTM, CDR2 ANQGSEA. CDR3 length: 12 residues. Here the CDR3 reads CSGSGSRDEQFF. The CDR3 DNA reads TGCAGCGGAAGCGGGAGTAGAGATGAGCAGTTCTTC.

Written as DNA, the CDR3 is TGTGCCAGCAGCCAGGGGGCCGGGGAGCTGTTTTTT. Its protein is CASSQGAGELFF. The chain employs TRBV11-3 and TRBJ2-2; 7 nucleotides agree with TRBD1. Germline V gene data show CDR1 as SGHNT and CDR2 as YENEEA. V dropped 5 bases and J dropped 6; count of bases not matched to a gene: 0. CDR3 length: 12 residues.

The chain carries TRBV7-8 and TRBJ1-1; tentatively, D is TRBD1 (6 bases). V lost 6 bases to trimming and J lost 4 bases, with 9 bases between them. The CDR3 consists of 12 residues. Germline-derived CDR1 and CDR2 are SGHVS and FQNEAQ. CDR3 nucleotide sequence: TGTGCCAGCAGACAGGGCACCACTGAAGCTTTCTTT. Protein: CASRQGTTEAFF.

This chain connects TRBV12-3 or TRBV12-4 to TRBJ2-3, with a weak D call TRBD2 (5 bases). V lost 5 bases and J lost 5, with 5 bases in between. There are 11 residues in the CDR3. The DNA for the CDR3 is TGTGCCAGCAGTGAGGGAGATACGCAGTATTTT. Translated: CASSEGDTQYF.

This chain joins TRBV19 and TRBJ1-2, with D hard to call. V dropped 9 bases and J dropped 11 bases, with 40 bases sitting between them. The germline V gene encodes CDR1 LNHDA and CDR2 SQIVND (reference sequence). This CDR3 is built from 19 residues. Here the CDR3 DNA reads TGTGCCAGCAGAGTAAGTACCGGGAGACACTCGAGTATCCCGGAGTCATACACCTTC. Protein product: CASRVSTGRHSSIPESYTF.

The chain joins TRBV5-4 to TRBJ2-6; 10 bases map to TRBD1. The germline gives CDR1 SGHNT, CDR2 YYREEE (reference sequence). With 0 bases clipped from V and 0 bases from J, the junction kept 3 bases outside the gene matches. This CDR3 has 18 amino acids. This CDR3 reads CASSLVGQGISGANVLTF. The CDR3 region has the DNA TGTGCCAGCAGCTTGGTGGGACAGGGGATCTCTGGGGCCAACGTCCTGACTTTC. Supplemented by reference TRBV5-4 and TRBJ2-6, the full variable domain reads ETGVTQSPTHLIKTRGQQVTLRCSSQSGHNTVSWYQQALGQGPQFIFQYYREEENGRGNFPPRFSGLQFPNYSSELNVNALELDDSALYLCASSLVGQGISGANVLTFGAGSRLTVL.

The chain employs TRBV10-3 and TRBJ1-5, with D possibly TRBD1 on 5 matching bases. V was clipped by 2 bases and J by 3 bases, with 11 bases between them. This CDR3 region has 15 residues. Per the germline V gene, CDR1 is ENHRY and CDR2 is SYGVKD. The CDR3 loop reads CAISESSGNNQPQHF. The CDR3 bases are TGTGCCATCAGTGAGAGTTCAGGGAACAATCAGCCCCAGCATTTT.